This section outlines one T cell receptor beta chain sequence together with its context. Its antigen is unknown. The CDR3 length is 13 residues. In germline, CDR1 is SGHTA, CDR2 FQGTGA. The sample comes from a study of monozygotic twins with inflammatory bowel disease. Whole-study results and caveats: TCRbeta inverse Simpson diversity was decreased in IBD patients versus healthy co-twins. The analysis did not separate different T cell subtypes.

One entry per CDR3 protein, without DNA, is what TCRdb gives after re-calling the 5' RACE reads. In total, the table holds over 100,000 distinct CDR3 sequences. Material for sequencing was blood. This clonotype was sampled from a human donor with ulcerative colitis or Crohn's disease, or a healthy co-twin of an affected twin (not recorded which). This sequence joins TRBV7-3 and TRBJ1-1; TCRdb gives TRBD1 as the D gene, but with no DNA this cannot be confirmed. The CDR3 here is CASSSGQGTEAFF.